These 23 T cell receptor beta chains originate from one sample sequenced in a study of cytomegalovirus exposure and HLA in healthy donors. Primers for the PCR totalled 60 Vbeta and 13 Jbeta. TCRdb's table, derived via immunoSEQ multiplex PCR, lists solely in-frame clones and lacks some. The table records approximately 150,000 clones, around three quarters of them present only once. Sequencing was performed on PBMCs. These TCRs come from a male donor in good health and CMV-seronegative.

The chain joins TRBV9 to TRBJ1-1; 8 bases map to TRBD1. The CDR3 consists of 14 residues. V lost 3 bases and J lost 3; bases outside the gene matches: 4. The germline V gene has CDR1 SGDLS and CDR2 YYNGEE. The CDR3 sequence is CASSAQGVDTEAFF. CDR3 nucleotide sequence: TGTGCCAGCAGCGCACAGGGGGTTGACACTGAAGCTTTCTTT.

The CDR3 region is CASSKPGSTVLTF. In DNA, the CDR3 is TGTGCCAGTAGTAAGCCCGGGTCTACCGTCCTGACTTTC. The gene calls are TRBV19 and TRBJ2-6; D gene unclear. The CDR3 has 13 residues. With 4 bases removed from V and 12 bases from J, the gap between germline ends came to 13 bases. Germline V gene lookup returns CDR1 LNHDA and CDR2 SQIVND (reference sequence).

The chain employs TRBV7-3 and TRBJ2-2; D is undetermined. From germline, CDR1 is SGHTA and CDR2 FQGTGA. V shed 1 base and J shed 1 base, with 4 bases lying between them. This CDR3 has 14 residues. This CDR3 is CASSLRQNTGELFF. The CDR3 DNA reads TGTGCCAGCAGCTTAAGACAGAACACCGGGGAGCTGTTTTTT.

This chain connects TRBV30 to TRBJ2-1; the match to TRBD2 covers 11 bases. V lost 3 bases to trimming and J lost 5 bases; unmatched junction nucleotides: 6. This CDR3 comprises 15 residues. The germline V gene encodes CDR1 GTSNPN and CDR2 SVGIG (reference sequence). The CDR3 region is CAWSGIAGGNNEQFF. In nucleotides, the CDR3 is TGTGCCTGGAGCGGAATAGCGGGAGGGAACAATGAGCAGTTCTTC.

The chain employs TRBV30 and TRBJ1-2, with D unclear. CDR1 and CDR2 from the germline V gene are GTSNPN and SVGIG (reference sequence). Trimming cost V 0 bases and J 4 bases, with 12 bases left between them. The CDR3 totals 14 residues. The CDR3: CAWSVAGPPYGYTF. The DNA for the CDR3 is TGTGCCTGGAGTGTCGCAGGTCCCCCCTATGGCTACACCTTC.

This clone came up a few times. The chain has TRBV5-1 and TRBJ2-5; the D gene is possibly TRBD2 (7 bases). V shed 0 bases and J shed 3 bases, with 9 bases lying between them. The CDR3 is made up of 14 amino acids. The germline gives CDR1 SGHRS, CDR2 YFSETQ. The chain's CDR3 is CASSLEGGKETQYF. The CDR3 DNA sequence: TGCGCCAGCAGCTTGGAGGGGGGGAAAGAGACCCAGTACTTC. The entire variable domain, with the rest obtained from reference TRBV5-1 and TRBJ2-5, is as follows: KAGVTQTPRYLIKTRGQQVTLSCSPISGHRSVSWYQQTPGQGLQFLFEYFSETQRNKGNFPGRFSGRQFSNSRSEMNVSTLELGDSALYLCASSLEGGKETQYFGPGTRLLVL.

The rearrangement links TRBV28 to TRBJ2-7; D remains unclear. Germline V CDR1 and CDR2: MDHEN, SYDVKM. V was pared by 4 bases and J by 1 base, with 5 bases between. This CDR3 has 12 residues. CDR3 sequence: CASSSVSYEQYF. The CDR3 DNA sequence: TGTGCCAGCAGTTCTGTTTCCTACGAGCAGTACTTC.

The gene calls are TRBV6-1 and TRBJ2-1; TRBD2 is a possible D gene (5 bases). This CDR3 has 12 residues. Germline loops: CDR1 MNHNS, CDR2 SASEGT. V was pared by 8 bases and J by 6 bases, with 11 bases between. The CDR3 region is CASAADFNEQFF. CDR3 DNA sequence: TGTGCCAGCGCAGCGGACTTCAATGAGCAGTTCTTC.

The chain links TRBV29-1 to TRBJ2-1, with D tentatively TRBD2 (5 bases). CDR1 and CDR2 from the germline V gene are SQVTM and ANQGSEA. Trimming took 8 bases from V and 4 from J, leaving 15 bases between them. CDR3 length: 13 amino acids. The chain's CDR3 is CSTGITSYNEQFF. As DNA, the CDR3 is TGCAGCACCGGGATTACCTCGTACAATGAGCAGTTCTTC.

This chain uses TRBV6-1 with TRBJ2-1; tentative D call: TRBD2 (5 bases). CDR3 length: 15 residues. Trimming removed 2 bases from V and 4 bases from J, with 12 bases in between. Germline V CDR1 and CDR2: MNHNS, SASEGT. CDR3 DNA: TGTGCCAGCAGTGAAAACCTAGCAGGTTACAATGAGCAGTTCTTC. It specifies CASSENLAGYNEQFF.

This clone was detected only once. The J gene is TRBJ2-1, the V gene TRBV7-3; TRBD1 is a possible D gene (5 bases). The V gene lost 1 base and the J gene lost 5 bases, with 15 bases spanning the gap. Germline CDR1 SGHTA, CDR2 FQGTGA. The CDR3 sequence is 16 residues long. The DNA for the CDR3 is TGTGCCAGCAGCTTAATGGGTGGGGCAAGTAACAATGAGCAGTTCTTC. Amino acids: CASSLMGGASNNEQFF.

V gene TRBV28 combines with J gene TRBJ1-4, with TRBD1 matching over 7 bases. The CDR3 has 14 amino acids. V lost 4 bases to trimming and J lost 2 bases; unmatched junction nucleotides: 1. Germline V lookup: CDR1 MDHEN, CDR2 SYDVKM. Here the CDR3 DNA reads TGTGCCAGCAGTTCGGGACAGACTAATGAAAAACTGTTTTTT. Protein product: CASSSGQTNEKLFF.

This rearrangement joins TRBV5-1 to TRBJ2-5; D is unresolved. The germline CDR1 and CDR2 sequences are SGHRS and YFSETQ. The CDR3 contains 11 residues. Trimming took 7 bases from V and 2 from J, leaving 6 bases between them. The CDR3 DNA reads as TGCGCCAGCTCGCGACAAGAGACCCAGTACTTC. The encoded protein is CASSRQETQYF.

The J gene is TRBJ2-2, the V gene TRBV23-1; perhaps TRBD2 as D (5 bases). TRBV23-1 is classed as an ORF, of uncertain function. V was shortened by 9 bases and J by 7 bases, with 15 bases between the two germline ends. This CDR3 is 13 amino acids long. CDR3: CASEPGLIGELFF. Written as DNA, the CDR3 is TGCGCCAGTGAACCGGGGTTGATCGGGGAGCTGTTTTTT.

This sequence joins TRBV7-3 and TRBJ1-1; no clear D gene. Looked up from germline, CDR1 is SGHTA and CDR2 is FQGTGA. Trimming took 3 bases from V and 1 from J, leaving 12 bases between them. This CDR3 spans 15 amino acids. In DNA form, the CDR3 reads TGTGCCAGCAGCTTCCAGTCCCAGTCGAACACTGAAGCTTTCTTT. Translating it yields CASSFQSQSNTEAFF.

The rearrangement uses TRBV2 and TRBJ1-1; D is undetermined. CDR1 and CDR2 (germline): SNHLY, FYNNEI. The germline V and J ends were trimmed by 7 bases and 2 bases, with 11 bases remaining between them. The CDR3 consists of 13 residues. The CDR3 is CASNGQVNTEAFF. The CDR3 DNA reads as TGTGCCAGCAATGGGCAGGTTAACACTGAAGCTTTCTTT.

The V call is TRBV7-8, the J call TRBJ1-5; tentatively, D is TRBD1 (6 bases). This CDR3 region has 15 residues. CDR1 and CDR2 (germline): SGHVS, FQNEAQ. Trimming removed 5 bases at V and 2 bases at J, with 13 bases between. In DNA, the CDR3 is TGTGCCAGCAGCATCCAGGGGTCGGGCAATCAGCCCCAGCATTTT. It specifies CASSIQGSGNQPQHF.

The chain recombines TRBV14 with TRBJ1-1; D possibly corresponds to TRBD1 (6 bases). The germline V and J ends were trimmed by 5 bases and 4 bases, with 14 bases remaining between them. Germline V gene sequence: CDR1 SGHDN, CDR2 FVKESK. The CDR3 totals 14 residues. CDR3 sequence: CASSARDRPTEAFF. The CDR3 coding sequence is TGTGCCAGCAGCGCAAGAGACAGGCCCACTGAAGCTTTCTTT. Complete variable domain (other parts from reference TRBV14 and TRBJ1-1): EAGVTQFPSHSVIEKGQTVTLRCDPISGHDNLYWYRRVMGKEIKFLLHFVKESKQDESGMPNNRFLAERTGGTYSTLKVQPAELEDSGVYFCASSARDRPTEAFFGQGTRLTVV.

J is TRBJ2-3 and V is TRBV7-9; 7 bases are a match to TRBD1. V was clipped by 4 bases and J by 2 bases; unmatched bases: 3. CDR3 size: 14 residues. CDR1 is SEHNR and CDR2 is FQNEAQ in the germline V gene (reference sequence). The CDR3 DNA follows: TGTGCCAGCAGCTCTACAGGGGTCACAGATACGCAGTATTTT. Amino acid sequence: CASSSTGVTDTQYF.

The sample holds a few counts of this clone. The rearrangement links TRBV10-3 to TRBJ2-7; 8 positions agree with TRBD1. The V gene's germline CDR1 is ENHRY and CDR2 SYGVKD. This CDR3 contains 14 residues. J lost 6 bases, V lost 4 bases, and 8 bases had no gene match. As DNA, the CDR3 is TGTGCCATCAGTGGCCCCGGACAGGGCGGCGAGCAGTACTTC. This encodes CAISGPGQGGEQYF.

A few counts support this clone. Sequence at one end of the junction differs from germline and may be a read error. The chain has TRBV18 and TRBJ1-5; a weak D match, TRBD1 (5 bases). CDR3 length: 15 amino acids. The germline V gene encodes CDR1 KGHSH and CDR2 LQKENI. CDR3 in amino acids: CAGSPNRRSNQPQHF. In nucleotides, the CDR3 is TGTGCCGGCTCACCAAACAGGAGAAGCAATCAGCCCCAGCATTTT.

A few counts support this clone. This chain links TRBV28 with TRBJ2-6; 7 bases fit TRBD2. V dropped 7 bases and J dropped 0; count of bases not matched to a gene: 15. CDR3 length: 19 amino acids. CDR1 and CDR2 from the germline V gene are MDHEN and SYDVKM. CDR3 in amino acids: CASTSSLGGTFSGANVLTF. The CDR3 region has the DNA TGTGCCAGCACATCGTCCCTGGGGGGGACTTTCTCTGGGGCCAACGTCCTGACTTTC.

The chain combines TRBV5-1 with TRBJ2-1; 11 nucleotides align to TRBD2. CDR3 size: 15 residues. Germline V gives CDR1 SGHRS, CDR2 YFSETQ. Losses at the gene ends were 4 bases for V and 7 bases for J; bases not matched to a gene: 7. The CDR3 sequence: CASSLGLAGVNEQFF. Written as DNA, the CDR3 is TGCGCCAGCAGCCTTGGACTAGCGGGCGTAAATGAGCAGTTCTTC.